One and the same sample provided the 27 T cell receptor beta chains below, sequenced in a study of a mutant IDH1 vaccine in newly diagnosed glioma. Time point noted: week 23, last vaccination. Topical imiquimod was applied with each vaccine dose, which held 300 ug of mutant IDH1 20-mer peptide. Repertoires were generated with immunoSEQ multiplex PCR, while TCRdb's copy carries only in-frame clones and drops some. The data contain about 11,000 clones, 88% of them singletons. Antigens of these TCRs are unknown. This specimen was PBMCs, taken from a glioma patient whose treatment included an IDH1 peptide vaccine. Receptors were obtained from a woman between 35 and 50 years old with glioma. Some clones in this sample may be carry-over from other donors' samples.

The J gene is TRBJ2-1, the V gene TRBV5-5; 7 nucleotides line up with TRBD1. The CDR3 extends over 15 amino acids. From germline, CDR1 is SGHKS and CDR2 YYEKEE (reference sequence). V lost 0 bases, J lost 2 bases, and 2 bases stayed unmatched. CDR3 sequence: CASSLGQGPYNEQFF. DNA of the CDR3: TGTGCCAGCAGCTTGGGACAGGGACCCTACAATGAGCAGTTCTTC.

The chain recombines TRBV29-1 with TRBJ2-3, with TRBD2 matching over 10 bases. V was clipped by 2 bases and J by 3 bases; unmatched bases: 11. Germline V gene data show CDR1 as SQVTM and CDR2 as ANQGSEA. This CDR3 is built from 17 residues. The CDR3 spells CSVEKRAAGGFTDTQYF. The CDR3 DNA is TGCAGCGTTGAAAAGAGGGCAGCGGGAGGGTTTACAGATACGCAGTATTTT.

This sequence joins TRBV4-2 and TRBJ1-5, with D uncertain. The V gene's germline CDR1 is LGHNA and CDR2 YNFKEQ. Trimming removed 0 bases from V and 6 bases from J, with 12 bases in between. The CDR3 totals 15 residues. The CDR3 DNA sequence: TGTGCCAGCAGCCAAGATAAATGGTCAGGTCAGCCCCAGCATTTT. This encodes CASSQDKWSGQPQHF.

The chain recombines TRBV30 with TRBJ2-7; D is unresolved. Germline V gene lookup returns CDR1 GTSNPN and CDR2 SVGIG (reference sequence). Trimming shortened V by 0 bases and J by 2 bases, and 11 bases separated the two germline ends. This CDR3 region has 14 residues. The CDR3 spells CAWSVLQQAYEQYF. The CDR3 DNA reads as TGTGCCTGGAGTGTACTACAGCAAGCCTACGAGCAGTACTTC.

The chain is built from TRBV4-1 and TRBJ1-4, with no clear D. CDR3 length: 15 residues. With 4 bases removed from V and 7 bases from J, the gap between germline ends came to 16 bases. Germline V CDR1 and CDR2: MGHRA, YSYEKL. CDR3 region: CASSRDLGRAEKLFF. Here the CDR3 DNA reads TGCGCCAGCAGCCGAGATCTTGGCCGGGCTGAAAAACTGTTTTTT.

This clone was detected only a few times. CDR3 protein: CASSSNGYGYTF. CDR3 nucleotide sequence: TGTGCCAGCAGTTCCAACGGCTATGGCTACACCTTC. The gene calls are TRBV27 and TRBJ1-2; D uncertain. Germline assignment: CDR1 MNHEY and CDR2 SMNVEV (reference sequence). V was cut by 4 bases and J by 4 bases, with 7 bases left in between. The CDR3 spans 12 residues.

V gene TRBV2 combines with J gene TRBJ1-3; D gene uncertain. Germline assignment: CDR1 SNHLY and CDR2 FYNNEI. This CDR3 has 13 residues. V was clipped by 9 bases and J by 0 bases, with 9 bases between them. The CDR3 nucleotides read TGTGCCAGGAGGCAGTCCTCTGGAAACACCATATATTTT. Its protein is CARRQSSGNTIYF.

The rearrangement links TRBV5-1 to TRBJ2-7, with D perhaps TRBD2 (6 bases). The V end was cut by 0 bases, the J end by 3 bases, with 10 bases between. This CDR3 is 14 amino acids long. CDR1 and CDR2 from the germline V gene are SGHRS and YFSETQ. Here the CDR3 DNA reads TGCGCCAGCAGCTTGGGGCCTAGCGTCTACGAGCAGTACTTC. This codes for CASSLGPSVYEQYF.

The rearrangement joins TRBV4-2 to TRBJ2-5; D not resolved. V was cut by 1 base and J by 2 bases, with 14 bases left in between. CDR3 length: 16 amino acids. Looked up from germline, CDR1 is LGHNA and CDR2 is YNFKEQ. This chain's CDR3 is CASSQAQVDGQETQYF. The CDR3 DNA follows: TGTGCCAGCAGCCAAGCCCAGGTCGACGGACAAGAGACCCAGTACTTC.

CDR3 nucleotide sequence: TGCGCCAGCAGCCGGCTAGCGGGGGTAGAGACCCAGTACTTC. This encodes CASSRLAGVETQYF. The chain recombines TRBV4-1 with TRBJ2-5, with 10 bases matching TRBD2. This CDR3 is built from 14 residues. The germline V gene encodes CDR1 MGHRA and CDR2 YSYEKL. With 4 bases clipped from V and 4 bases from J, the junction kept 3 bases outside the gene matches.

V usage is TRBV5-6 and J usage is TRBJ2-2, with 9 bases aligning to TRBD2. Germline V gives CDR1 SGHDT, CDR2 YYEEEE. There are 16 residues in the CDR3. Germline trimming cut 0 bases from V and 4 bases from J; bases unmatched to any gene: 4. The CDR3: CASSLGLAEPTGELFF. CDR3 DNA: TGTGCCAGCAGCTTGGGACTAGCGGAGCCCACCGGGGAGCTGTTTTTT.

V gene TRBV19 combines with J gene TRBJ1-5; D remains ambiguous. V was cut by 5 bases and J by 7 bases, with 15 bases left in between. Per germline, CDR1 LNHDA and CDR2 SQIVND (reference sequence). CDR3 length: 14 amino acids. This chain's CDR3 is CASSLYGVVQPQHF. Here the CDR3 DNA reads TGTGCCAGTAGTTTGTATGGTGTAGTGCAGCCCCAGCATTTT.

V gene TRBV6-5 combines with J gene TRBJ1-6, with TRBD1 matching 9 bases. V lost 6 bases, J lost 9 bases, and 9 bases stayed unmatched. CDR3 length equals 15 residues. The germline V gene has CDR1 MNHEY and CDR2 SVGAGI. CDR3 residues: CASSPGTGRSSPLHF. The CDR3 nucleotides are TGTGCCAGCAGCCCAGGGACAGGGCGAAGTTCACCCCTCCACTTT.

The chain joins TRBV15 to TRBJ2-1; D remains ambiguous. This CDR3 region has 16 residues. Trimming cost V 0 bases and J 3 bases, with 12 bases left between them. Germline lookup yields CDR1 LNHNV and CDR2 YYDKDF (reference sequence). This CDR3 is CATSRDGLSIYNEQFF. The CDR3 DNA reads TGTGCCACCAGCAGAGATGGATTAAGCATCTACAATGAGCAGTTCTTC.

The chain links TRBV13 to TRBJ1-1; D not certain. Per the germline V gene, CDR1 is PRHDT and CDR2 is FYEKMQ (reference sequence). Trimming took off 5 bases at V and 1 base at J, with 20 bases between the two ends. This CDR3 spans 17 amino acids. Here the CDR3 DNA reads TGTGCCAGCAGCCATTCCGGTGTTGGGAGCGAGAACACTGAAGCTTTCTTT. The encoded protein is CASSHSGVGSENTEAFF.

The CDR3: CASSPRGPSEQYF. CDR3 DNA: TGTGCCAGCTCACCACGGGGTCCTAGCGAGCAGTACTTC. The chain couples TRBV18 to TRBJ2-7; D is unclear. Germline CDR1 KGHSH, CDR2 LQKENI. Trimming stripped 1 base from V and 6 bases from J, with 10 bases between. The CDR3 is 13 residues long.

The sample holds one count of this clone. CDR3 bases: TGTGCCAGCCGGACAGGACGTTCTGGAAACACCATATATTTT. This encodes CASRTGRSGNTIYF. The rearrangement joins TRBV19 to TRBJ1-3; TRBD1 agrees at 7 bases. Germline CDR1 and CDR2: LNHDA and SQIVND (reference sequence). V dropped 9 bases and J dropped 1; count of bases not matched to a gene: 6. This CDR3 comprises 14 residues.

V and J are TRBV5-1 and TRBJ1-5; D is possibly TRBD1 (6 bases). The ends were cut back, 4 bases at V and 0 bases at J, with 11 bases in the middle. CDR1 SGHRS and CDR2 YFSETQ come from the germline V gene. The CDR3 runs to 15 residues. The CDR3 loop is CASSPGHYSNQPQHF. Written as DNA, the CDR3 is TGCGCCAGCAGCCCGGGACATTATAGCAATCAGCCCCAGCATTTT.

V and J are TRBV27 and TRBJ2-3, with 7 bases that match TRBD1. The CDR3 spans 16 residues. Trimming cost V 6 bases and J 0 bases; bases outside gene matches: 9. Looked up from germline, CDR1 is MNHEY and CDR2 is SMNVEV (reference sequence). The CDR3 DNA reads as TGTGCCAGCAGCCCCGACAGGGCATCTAGCACAGATACGCAGTATTTT. It codes for CASSPDRASSTDTQYF.

This rearrangement joins TRBV5-4 to TRBJ2-1; 9 bases match TRBD1. The CDR3 contains 15 residues. Per the germline V gene, CDR1 is SGHNT and CDR2 is YYREEE (reference sequence). V lost 3 bases and J lost 7; bases outside the gene matches: 8. CDR3 loop: CASSSPGQGMNEQFF. The CDR3, as DNA: TGTGCCAGCAGCTCACCGGGACAGGGCATGAATGAGCAGTTCTTC.

The V call is TRBV6-1, the J call TRBJ2-7, with TRBD1 identical over 9 bases. CDR3 length: 13 residues. Germline assignment: CDR1 MNHNS and CDR2 SASEGT. V was clipped by 7 bases and J by 2 bases; unmatched bases: 3. For the CDR3, the DNA is TGTGCCAGCAATAACAGGGGGCCCTACGAGCAGTACTTC. It translates to CASNNRGPYEQYF.

V usage is TRBV18 and J usage is TRBJ1-3; D is ambiguous. The V gene's germline CDR1 is KGHSH and CDR2 LQKENI. The CDR3 covers 14 residues. Trimming cost V 0 bases and J 9 bases, with 12 bases left between them. Written as DNA, the CDR3 is TGTGCCAGCTCACCACCGGATAACCGCGGCACCATATATTTT. This codes for CASSPPDNRGTIYF.

The chain combines TRBV2 with TRBJ1-6; no reliable D call. The CDR3 has 18 residues. Trimming left V 0 bases short and J 0 bases short, with 12 bases between. Germline CDR1 SNHLY, CDR2 FYNNEI. The CDR3 spells CASSEAKGRSSYNSPLHF. Here the CDR3 DNA reads TGTGCCAGCAGTGAAGCAAAAGGACGGAGCTCCTATAATTCACCCCTCCACTTT. Complete variable domain (other parts from reference TRBV2 and TRBJ1-6): EPEVTQTPSHQVTQMGQEVILRCVPISNHLYFYWYRQILGQKVEFLVSFYNNEISEKSEIFDDQFSVERPDGSNFTLKIRSTKLEDSAMYFCASSEAKGRSSYNSPLHFGNGTRLTVT.

The chain combines TRBV28 with TRBJ2-7; 15 nucleotides align to TRBD2. Germline V gene data show CDR1 as MDHEN and CDR2 as SYDVKM. V dropped 5 bases and J dropped 9; count of bases not matched to a gene: 11. This CDR3 region has 16 residues. The DNA for the CDR3 is TGTGCCAGCAGTGCCGAACCGGGACTAGCGGGAGGTGGGCAGTACTTC. This encodes CASSAEPGLAGGGQYF.

CDR3 coding DNA: TGCAGCGTTGAAAGGACAGGGGGTCTACAAGAGACCCAGTACTTC. Its protein is CSVERTGGLQETQYF. The chain combines TRBV29-1 with TRBJ2-5; 10 bases line up with TRBD1. The CDR3 extends over 15 amino acids. Germline lookup yields CDR1 SQVTM and CDR2 ANQGSEA. V lost 2 bases and J lost 2; bases outside the gene matches: 5. The full variable domain, in which reference TRBV29-1 and TRBJ2-5 provide the parts outside the CDR3, is SAVISQKPSRDICQRGTSLTIQCQVDSQVTMMFWYRQQPGQSLTLIATANQGSEATYESGFVIDKFPISRPNLTFSTLTVSNMSPEDSSIYLCSVERTGGLQETQYFGPGTRLLVL.

This clone has just a few counts. Other DNA sequences in the sample encode the same CDR3. This rearrangement joins TRBV5-6 to TRBJ1-1, with a weak D call TRBD1 (6 bases). Per the germline V gene, CDR1 is SGHDT and CDR2 is YYEEEE. V was clipped by 2 bases and J by 1 base, with 6 bases between them. This CDR3 is 13 amino acids long. The CDR3 coding sequence is TGTGCCAGCAGCTTAGGGGGGAACACTGAAGCTTTCTTT. The encoded protein is CASSLGGNTEAFF.

The V call is TRBV30, the J call TRBJ1-1; possibly TRBD1 for D (6 bases). There are 13 residues in the CDR3. Looked up from germline, CDR1 is GTSNPN and CDR2 is SVGIG (reference sequence). Trimming removed 3 bases at V and 7 bases at J, with 15 bases between. CDR3 sequence (DNA): TGTGCCTGGAGGCGAAGCCAGGGGCATGAAGCTTTCTTT. This sequence encodes CAWRRSQGHEAFF.